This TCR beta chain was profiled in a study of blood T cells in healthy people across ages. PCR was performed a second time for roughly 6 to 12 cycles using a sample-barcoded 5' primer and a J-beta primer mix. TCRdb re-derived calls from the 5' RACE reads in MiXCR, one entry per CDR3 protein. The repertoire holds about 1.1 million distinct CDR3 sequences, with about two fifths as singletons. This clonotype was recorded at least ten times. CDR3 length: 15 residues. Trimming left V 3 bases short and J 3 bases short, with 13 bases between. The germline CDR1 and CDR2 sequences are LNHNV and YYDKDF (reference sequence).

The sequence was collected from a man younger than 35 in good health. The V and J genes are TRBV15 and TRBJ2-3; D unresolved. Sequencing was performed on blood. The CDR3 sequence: CATSSKVMDTDTQYF. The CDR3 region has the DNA TGTGCCACCAGCAGTAAAGTTATGGATACAGATACGCAGTATTTT.